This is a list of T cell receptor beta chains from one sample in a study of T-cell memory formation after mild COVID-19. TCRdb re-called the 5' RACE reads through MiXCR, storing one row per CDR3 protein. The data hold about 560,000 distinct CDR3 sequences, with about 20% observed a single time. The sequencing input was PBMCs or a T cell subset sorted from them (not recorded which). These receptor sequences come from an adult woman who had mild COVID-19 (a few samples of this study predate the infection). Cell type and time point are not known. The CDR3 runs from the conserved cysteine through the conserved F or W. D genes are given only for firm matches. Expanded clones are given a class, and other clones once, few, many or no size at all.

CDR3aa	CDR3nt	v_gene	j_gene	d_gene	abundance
CASSQDLAASYEQYF	TGTGCCAGCAGCCAAGATCTAGCGGCGTCCTACGAGCAGTACTTC	TRBV3-1	TRBJ2-7	TRBD2	few
CASSPHRQSSYNEQFF	TGTGCCAGCAGCCCGCACAGGCAGAGCTCCTACAATGAGCAGTTCTTC	TRBV7-8	TRBJ2-1	.	few
CASSFSGGTQYF	TGTGCCAGCAGTTTCTCGGGAGGGACCCAGTACTTC	TRBV12-3/TRBV12-4	TRBJ2-5	TRBD2	many
CSALAGGDMLEQYF	TGCAGCGCCTTGGCGGGAGGGGATATGCTCGAGCAGTACTTC	TRBV29-1	TRBJ2-7	TRBD2	.
CASSKSTGLHSPLHF	TGTGCCAGCAGCAAATCTACGGGTTTACATTCACCCCTCCACTTT	TRBV7-9	TRBJ1-6	.	.
CASSEGTGTYAFF	TGTGCCAGCAGCGAAGGGACAGGAACGTATGCTTTCTTT	TRBV14	TRBJ1-1	TRBD1	few
CASSPTGDGYEQYF	TGCGCCAGCAGCCCCACAGGGGACGGTTACGAGCAGTACTTC	TRBV5-1	TRBJ2-7	TRBD1	.
CASSSSGRGHNEQFF	TGTGCCAGCAGCTCCAGCGGGAGGGGCCACAATGAGCAGTTCTTC	TRBV7-9	TRBJ2-1	TRBD2	few
CASSQDRGTSGSSYEQYF	TGCGCCAGCAGCCAAGATCGGGGCACTAGCGGGAGCTCCTACGAGCAGTACTTC	TRBV4-3	TRBJ2-7	TRBD2	.
CASSLVAGSPKNIQYF	TGCGCCAGCAGCTTGGTGGCAGGGAGCCCCAAAAACATTCAGTACTTC	TRBV5-1	TRBJ2-4	.	many
CASSPLGGRARSYEQYF	TGCGCCAGCAGCCCCCTCGGCGGGAGGGCCCGGTCCTACGAGCAGTACTTC	TRBV5-1	TRBJ2-7	TRBD2	.
CASAWWRGGQPQHF	TGTGCCAGCGCCTGGTGGAGGGGGGGACAGCCCCAGCATTTT	TRBV27	TRBJ1-5	.	few
CASSSPDRGRTDTQYF	TGTGCCAGCAGCTCCCCGGACAGGGGTCGAACAGATACGCAGTATTTT	TRBV7-9	TRBJ2-3	TRBD1	.
CASSLHGGGPYEQYF	TGTGCCAGCAGCTTACATGGGGGAGGGCCCTACGAGCAGTACTTC	TRBV7-3	TRBJ2-7	TRBD2	.
CASSLLTVSTDTQYF	TGTGCCAGCTCACTCCTGACAGTCTCCACAGATACGCAGTATTTT	TRBV18	TRBJ2-3	.	few
CAWSRRQKETQYF	TGTGCCTGGAGTAGGAGACAGAAAGAGACCCAGTACTTC	TRBV30	TRBJ2-5	.	.
CASSPRDSHTQYF	TGTGCCAGCAGCCCCCGGGACTCGCATACGCAGTATTTT	TRBV7-9	TRBJ2-3	.	few
CATSRETSGSHEQYF	TGTGCCACCAGCAGAGAAACTAGCGGGAGTCACGAGCAGTACTTC	TRBV15	TRBJ2-7	TRBD2	.
CASSAPTDPRSGNTIYF	TGTGCCAGCAGTGCCCCGACGGATCCTCGCTCTGGAAACACCATATATTTT	TRBV6-2/TRBV6-3	TRBJ1-3	.	.
CASSEGVDGRAYIPQFF	TGTGCCAGCAGTGAAGGAGTGGATGGGAGGGCCTACATCCCCCAGTTCTTC	TRBV6-1	TRBJ2-1	TRBD2	.
CASSHTTELNTEAFF	TGTGCCAGCAGCCACACTACAGAACTGAACACTGAAGCTTTCTTT	TRBV9	TRBJ1-1	.	.
CSAGWTDSYEQYF	TGCAGTGCCGGATGGACAGATTCCTACGAGCAGTACTTC	TRBV20-1	TRBJ2-7	.	few
CASSLVLAGLPKTQYF	TGTGCCAGCAGCTTAGTGCTAGCGGGATTACCCAAGACCCAGTACTTC	TRBV7-8	TRBJ2-5	TRBD2	.
CASGGGNTEAFF	TGCGCCAGCGGGGGGGGGAACACTGAAGCTTTCTTT	TRBV5-1	TRBJ1-1	.	.
CATGGETQYF	TGTGCCACTGGTGGTGAGACCCAGTACTTC	TRBV11-2	TRBJ2-5	.	.
CASSQDLKAYEQYF	TGTGCCAGCAGCCAAGATCTTAAGGCCTACGAGCAGTACTTC	TRBV3-1	TRBJ2-7	.	.
CASRPGPGSFNEQFF	TGTGCCAGCAGACCGGGGCCAGGGTCTTTCAATGAGCAGTTCTTC	TRBV7-9	TRBJ2-1	.	few
CASSHQGTGGDTEAFF	TGCGCCAGCAGCCACCAAGGGACAGGGGGGGACACTGAAGCTTTCTTT	TRBV4-1	TRBJ1-1	TRBD1	.
CATSRTSGSSPTDTQYF	TGTGCCACCAGTCGGACTAGCGGGAGCAGCCCCACAGATACGCAGTATTTT	TRBV24-1	TRBJ2-3	TRBD2	.
CASSLAPGNTEAFF	TGCGCCAGCAGCTTGGCACCCGGGAACACTGAAGCTTTCTTT	TRBV5-1	TRBJ1-1	.	few
CSVDGPKEQFF	TGCAGCGTTGACGGGCCCAAAGAGCAGTTCTTC	TRBV29-1	TRBJ2-1	.	.
CASRIAGGRDEQFF	TGTGCCAGCCGGATAGCGGGAGGTCGCGATGAGCAGTTCTTC	TRBV6-2/TRBV6-3	TRBJ2-1	TRBD2	.
CATSDSTRTGGDGYTF	TGTGCCACCAGTGACTCCACCAGGACAGGAGGAGACGGCTACACCTTC	TRBV24-1	TRBJ1-2	TRBD1	few
CASSLLGTAGNTIYF	TGTGCCAGCAGCTTGCTCGGGACGGCTGGAAACACCATATATTTT	TRBV7-3	TRBJ1-3	.	many
CASSPGQGRGDTQYF	TGTGCCAGCAGCCCGGGACAGGGCCGCGGAGATACGCAGTATTTT	TRBV12-3/TRBV12-4	TRBJ2-3	TRBD1	.
CASTPSGAGNTIYF	TGTGCCAGCACCCCATCGGGGGCAGGAAACACCATATATTTT	TRBV7-2	TRBJ1-3	.	few
CASSPSRGGGYEQYF	TGTGCCAGCAGCCCTAGTAGAGGGGGCGGGTACGAGCAGTACTTC	TRBV7-2	TRBJ2-7	TRBD1	.